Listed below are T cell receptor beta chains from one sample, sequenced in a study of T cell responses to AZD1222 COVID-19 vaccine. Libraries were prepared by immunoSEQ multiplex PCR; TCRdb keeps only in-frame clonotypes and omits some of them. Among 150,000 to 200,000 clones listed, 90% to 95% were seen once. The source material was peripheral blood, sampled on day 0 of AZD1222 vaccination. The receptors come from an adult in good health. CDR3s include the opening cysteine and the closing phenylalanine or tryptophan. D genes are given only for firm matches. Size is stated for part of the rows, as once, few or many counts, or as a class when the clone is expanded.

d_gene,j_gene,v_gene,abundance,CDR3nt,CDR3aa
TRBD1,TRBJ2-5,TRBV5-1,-,TGCGCCAGCAGCCTGGGACAGGGGGCCGGGGAGACCCAGTACTTC,CASSLGQGAGETQYF
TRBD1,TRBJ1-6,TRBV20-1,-,TGCAGTGCTAGTATCGGGACAGGCGATTCACCCCTCCACTTT,CSASIGTGDSPLHF
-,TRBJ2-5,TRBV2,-,TGTGCCAGCAGTGAAGCGCTAGGCAGGGGTCAAGAGACCCAGTACTTC,CASSEALGRGQETQYF
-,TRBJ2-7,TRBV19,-,TGTGCCAGTAGTATAATAACGGGGCTCGACGAGCAGTACTTC,CASSIITGLDEQYF
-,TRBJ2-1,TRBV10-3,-,TGTGCCATCAGTGAGTCGCCTTGGAACAATGAGCAGTTCTTC,CAISESPWNNEQFF
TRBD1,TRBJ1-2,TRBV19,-,TGTGCCAGTAGTAGAGGTACGCGACAGGGGAACTATGGCTACACCTTC,CASSRGTRQGNYGYTF
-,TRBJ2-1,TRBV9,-,TGTGCCAGCAGCCTCTTGGGGGAGAGGAACAATGAGCAGTTCTTC,CASSLLGERNNEQFF
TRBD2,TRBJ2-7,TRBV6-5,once,TGTGCCAGCCATAAGACTAGCGGGAGTTCCAGCGAGCAGTACTTC,CASHKTSGSSSEQYF
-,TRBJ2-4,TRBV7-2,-,TGTGCCAGCAGCTCTCAGGGAAACATTCAGTACTTC,CASSSQGNIQYF
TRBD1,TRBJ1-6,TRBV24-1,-,TGTGCCACCAGCTCAGGGGGGTCACCCCTCCACTTT,CATSSGGSPLHF